Listed below are T cell receptor beta chains from one sample, sequenced in a study of blood T cells in healthy people across ages. TCRdb called the 5' RACE reads again in MiXCR, with one record for every CDR3 protein. The sample yields over 500,000 distinct CDR3 sequences, about a quarter seen once. These data also featured in a second study, about T cells of mothers and their children.

Source material: blood. The receptors stem from a boy aged 2 to 9 in good health. Each CDR3 is given without its conserved first and last residue. Size is omitted from some rows. Given values are once, few, many or a class for expanded clones.

>TRBV6-5|.
ASRGAKGHYYEQY
>TRBV2|few
ASNYYGYT
>TRBV12-5|few
ASGQLAPYEQY
>TRBV6-6|many
ASTFKNFGEQY
>TRBV5-5|many
ASSFPLVSYEQY
>TRBV6-2/TRBV6-3|.
ASMGAEQYGYT
>TRBV6-1|few
ASSTGTGTWDYEQY
>TRBV10-1|few
ATLKGGSNYEQY
>TRBV6-5|.
ASSMTGAATQY
>TRBV12-3/TRBV12-4|many
ASRGEKLF
>TRBV27|few
ASSLVGSINIQY
>TRBV11-2|.
ASSFSANYGYT
>TRBV3-1|.
ASSQGQGHQPQH
>TRBV9|.
ASSPEAFSTDTQY
>TRBV5-5|.
ASSLGTGGARNGYT
>TRBV29-1|few
SVATVSGGTGANVLT
>TRBV5-1|.
ASRMSSGNTIY
>TRBV29-1|.
SVEADRDYEQY
>TRBV6-5|few
ASSYSRIGDEQF
>TRBV9|few
ASSVSSGRMSYEQY
>TRBV10-2|few
ASRRTSGFYEQY
>TRBV5-5|.
ASSALDSSYNSPLH
>TRBV3-1|.
ASSPYGFQETQY
>TRBV29-1|.
SVVHSSYEQY
>TRBV11-2|.
ASSLDRGLAASYNEQF
>TRBV6-5|few
ASSFRVGSNTEAF
>TRBV20-1|few
SADSIPYNEQF
>TRBV5-1|.
ASTLGQNTEAF
>TRBV5-1|.
ASSLAPGHLSGELF
>TRBV7-9|.
ASSHGLSSYEQY
>TRBV7-7|few
ASTFWPYTGTFHQPQH
>TRBV4-1|few
ASSHILGSPGVEQY
>TRBV24-1|.
ATSEGRSLINEQF
>TRBV29-1|.
SVAVRLKGEAF
>TRBV7-2|few
ASSLAGGHYNEQF
>TRBV6-5|few
ASSTRGRNTGELF
>TRBV12-3/TRBV12-4|.
ASSRPGTGTDTQY
>TRBV27|.
ASSLSILGTPPSYEQY
>TRBV7-2|.
ASSLGGGYTDTQY
>TRBV18|.
ASSPGQRVTEAF
>TRBV7-3|few
ASSPGGPGDTQY
>TRBV6-4|.
ASSEISGRAYNEQF
>TRBV3-1|.
ASSQEGGHSPLH
>TRBV3-1|few
ASSQISGNEQF
>TRBV9|few
ASSPSGEGETQY
>TRBV11-3|.
ASTSPGQPSNVLT
>TRBV7-9|.
ASSLPGTSGDTQY
>TRBV21-1|few
ASSALDLPNPAIGNTIY
>TRBV2|few
ATSRRSTPAYGNTIY
>TRBV12-3/TRBV12-4|many
ASSLGTGGDEQF